The 29 T cell receptor beta chains given below trace back to one sample, sequenced in a study of blood T cell repertoires in COVID-19. Measured with immunoSEQ multiplex PCR; TCRdb has only the in-frame clones, and not every one. Here the sample spans approximately 150,000 clones, around 90% being singletons. The sample consisted of peripheral blood. Receptors originate from a woman in her sixties with active or convalescent COVID-19.

The chain carries TRBV7-9 and TRBJ2-3; TRBD2 aligns across 7 bases. The CDR3 spans 13 residues. V shed 8 bases, J shed 0 bases, and the junction held 2 bases outside the gene matches. Germline V gene data show CDR1 as SEHNR and CDR2 as FQNEAQ (reference sequence). The CDR3 reads CASARGSTDTQYF. Here the CDR3 DNA reads TGTGCCAGCGCGCGGGGGAGCACAGATACGCAGTATTTT.

V gene TRBV5-1 combines with J gene TRBJ2-7; perhaps TRBD1 as D (6 bases). The CDR3 extends over 20 amino acids. Germline V gene sequence: CDR1 SGHRS, CDR2 YFSETQ. The germline V and J ends were trimmed by 1 base and 4 bases, with 30 bases remaining between them. The CDR3 DNA reads as TGCGCCAGCAGCTTGACGCCACCGGGACACCGATCCACACCGGAATACGAGCAGTACTTC. The encoded protein is CASSLTPPGHRSTPEYEQYF.

The V call is TRBV6-6, the J call TRBJ1-2, with D uncertain. Germline assignment: CDR1 MNHNY and CDR2 SVGAGI (reference sequence). V dropped 2 bases and J dropped 6 bases, with 4 bases sitting between them. The CDR3 has 11 amino acids. The CDR3 nucleotides are TGTGCCAGCAGTTACCTCGATGGCTACACCTTC. As protein: CASSYLDGYTF.

The chain combines TRBV12-5 with TRBJ2-7; TRBD1 matches 7 bases. This CDR3 comprises 13 residues. Trimming removed 6 bases from V and 6 bases from J; junction bases left unmatched: 8. Looked up from germline, CDR1 is LGHNT and CDR2 is FRNRAP. The CDR3 protein is CASGKLAGGEQYF. CDR3 in DNA: TGTGCTAGTGGGAAATTGGCAGGGGGCGAGCAGTACTTC.

The chain has TRBV3-1 (or the pseudogene TRBV3-2) and TRBJ2-3; D remains unclear. CDR3 length: 11 amino acids. Trimming took 4 bases from V and 5 from J, leaving 4 bases between them. Per the germline V gene, CDR1 is LGHDT and CDR2 is YNNKEL (reference sequence). CDR3 nucleotide sequence: TGTGCCAGCAGCCCGGGAGATACGCAGTATTTT. This codes for CASSPGDTQYF.

The CDR3 bases are TGTGCCAGCAGCTCCCTCCCTTCTGGGGCCAACGTCCTGACTTTC. Translation: CASSSLPSGANVLTF. This chain joins TRBV5-5 and TRBJ2-6; D unresolved. The V gene lost 3 bases and the J gene lost 1 base, with 8 bases spanning the gap. Germline V gives CDR1 SGHKS, CDR2 YYEKEE (reference sequence). The CDR3 runs 15 residues.

This chain links TRBV5-1 with TRBJ2-2; the match to TRBD2 covers 13 bases. The CDR3 sequence is 16 residues long. J was trimmed by 2 bases and V by 7 bases; bases with no gene match: 5. CDR1 and CDR2 from the germline V gene are SGHRS and YFSETQ. The CDR3 DNA reads TGCGCCAGCTCGACTAGCGGGGGGACTAACACCGGGGAGCTGTTTTTT. This gives the protein CASSTSGGTNTGELFF.

The CDR3 reads CASSQFLEGSNQPQHF. The CDR3 coding sequence is TGCGCCAGCAGCCAATTCCTGGAGGGTAGCAATCAGCCCCAGCATTTT. V usage is TRBV4-1 and J usage is TRBJ1-5; D is undetermined. Germline V gene sequence: CDR1 MGHRA, CDR2 YSYEKL. The ends were cut back, 2 bases at V and 0 bases at J, with 11 bases in the middle. This CDR3 contains 16 residues.

CDR3 amino acids: CASSSPGVYGYTF. The CDR3 region has the DNA TGTGCCAGCAGCTCCCCAGGGGTCTATGGCTACACCTTC. The gene calls are TRBV7-2 and TRBJ1-2, with D possibly being TRBD1 (6 bases). The length of the CDR3 is 13 residues. Per germline, CDR1 SGHTA and CDR2 FQGNSA. V shed 4 bases and J shed 4 bases, with 10 bases lying between them.

The rearrangement uses TRBV12-3 or TRBV12-4 and TRBJ2-7; D not resolved. The CDR3 contains 12 residues. V lost 3 bases to trimming and J lost 6 bases, with 9 bases between them. The CDR3 is CASSFIRSEQYF. CDR3 nucleotide sequence: TGTGCCAGCAGTTTCATTCGCAGCGAGCAGTACTTC.

This clone was recorded a few times. The CDR3 protein is CASSFWANTIYF. In DNA form, the CDR3 reads TGTGCCAGCAGTTTTTGGGCAAACACCATATATTTT. The V call is TRBV12-3 or TRBV12-4, the J call TRBJ1-3; D uncertain. CDR3 length equals 12 residues. The V end lost 3 bases, the J end lost 6 bases, and 6 bases lay between the germline ends.

The genes are TRBV30 and TRBJ1-5; D not resolved. CDR1 GTSNPN and CDR2 SVGIG come from the germline V gene (reference sequence). The germline V and J ends were trimmed by 3 bases and 0 bases, with 15 bases remaining between them. The CDR3 consists of 16 residues. CDR3 sequence: CAWSPRGGASNQPQHF. The CDR3, as DNA: TGTGCCTGGAGCCCGCGGGGAGGAGCTAGCAATCAGCCCCAGCATTTT. Supplemented by reference TRBV30 and TRBJ1-5, the full variable domain reads SQTIHQWPATLVQPVGSPLSLECTVEGTSNPNLYWYRQAAGRGLQLLFYSVGIGQISSEVPQNLSASRPQDRQFILSSKKLLLSDSGFYLCAWSPRGGASNQPQHFGDGTRLSIL.

The chain couples TRBV6-6 to TRBJ2-7; 10 bases agree with TRBD1. The germline V gene has CDR1 MNHNY and CDR2 SVGAGI (reference sequence). This CDR3 spans 15 amino acids. The V and J ends lost 7 bases and 3 bases, in that order; junction bases with no gene match: 9. CDR3 region: CASTRPGQGIYEQYF. CDR3 DNA: TGTGCCAGCACCCGACCGGGACAGGGGATCTACGAGCAGTACTTC.

This clone was recorded a few times. The J gene is TRBJ2-3, the V gene TRBV6-2 or TRBV6-3; 7 bases are shared with TRBD2. CDR3 length equals 12 residues. CDR1 is MNHEY, CDR2 SVGEGT, per germline. V lost 6 bases, J lost 6 bases, and 3 bases stayed unmatched. The CDR3 here is CASSWGGDTQYF. The CDR3 nucleotides read TGTGCCAGCAGCTGGGGAGGGGATACGCAGTATTTT.

The J gene is TRBJ2-7, the V gene TRBV29-1, with 7 bases lining up with TRBD1. Germline CDR1 and CDR2: SQVTM and ANQGSEA. V lost 4 bases, J lost 3 bases, and 3 bases stayed unmatched. There are 12 residues in the CDR3. The CDR3 bases are TGCAGCGTTGGCCGGGACAGCTACGAGCAGTACTTC. Translating gives CSVGRDSYEQYF.

This clone was counted once. V is TRBV2 and J is TRBJ1-6; D is possibly TRBD1 (6 bases). From germline, CDR1 is SNHLY and CDR2 FYNNEI. Deletions cut 5 bases from V and 7 bases from J, with 18 bases between. The length of the CDR3 is 16 residues. CDR3 DNA: TGTGCCAGCAGTCCCCCTCGGACAGTTATCAATTCACCCCTCCACTTT. It specifies CASSPPRTVINSPLHF.

The V gene is TRBV7-2, the J gene TRBJ1-1; 8 nucleotides align to TRBD1. V shed 2 bases and J 4 bases; nucleotides not matched to a gene: 6. This CDR3 has 15 residues. Germline V gene data show CDR1 as SGHTA and CDR2 as FQGNSA. CDR3 nucleotide sequence: TGTGCCAGCAGCTTAATTGTGGGACAGGTCACTGAAGCTTTCTTT. Its protein product is CASSLIVGQVTEAFF.

Comment on this clone: One end of the junction does not line up with germline, which may come from a read error. V and J are TRBV5-1 and TRBJ2-7, with TRBD1 matching over 7 bases. Germline V gene sequence: CDR1 SGHRS, CDR2 YFSETQ. The CDR3 consists of 11 residues. CDR3 bases: TGCGCCAGCAGCTTGGGCCAGGGGGAACACTTC. It codes for CASSLGQGEHF.

The chain uses TRBV6-5 and TRBJ2-2; 7 bases align to TRBD1. The CDR3 is made up of 16 amino acids. Germline-derived CDR1 and CDR2 are MNHEY and SVGAGI. The trim removed 0 bases at V and 6 bases at J, leaving 7 bases unmatched. The CDR3 reads CASSYSTGAVPGELFF. CDR3 in DNA: TGTGCCAGCAGTTACTCAACAGGGGCTGTCCCCGGGGAGCTGTTTTTT.

This chain links TRBV18 with TRBJ1-5; 9 bases map to TRBD1. This CDR3 comprises 19 residues. After removal of 4 bases from V and 0 bases from J, the junction contained 13 bases not matched to a gene. From germline, CDR1 is KGHSH and CDR2 LQKENI. CDR3 in amino acids: CASSLTGTGLYYSNQPQHF. CDR3 bases: TGTGCCAGCTCACTAACCGGGACAGGGTTGTACTATAGCAATCAGCCCCAGCATTTT.

This chain links TRBV7-8 with TRBJ1-1; TRBD1 might be the D (5 bases). The CDR3 loop spans 14 amino acids. The germline V gene has CDR1 SGHVS and CDR2 FQNEAQ. The V gene lost 5 bases and the J gene lost 4 bases, with 14 bases spanning the gap. CDR3 residues: CASSPAQVGTEAFF. CDR3 sequence (DNA): TGTGCCAGCAGCCCCGCACAGGTCGGCACTGAAGCTTTCTTT.

This clone was seen once. This chain links TRBV9 with TRBJ1-5; D gene unclear. CDR3 length: 15 amino acids. With 4 bases removed from V and 3 bases from J, the gap between germline ends came to 14 bases. Germline lookup yields CDR1 SGDLS and CDR2 YYNGEE. The DNA for the CDR3 is TGTGCCAGCAGCCCCTCCGATTTGGCCAATCAGCCCCAGCATTTT. Translating gives CASSPSDLANQPQHF.

This clone was observed once. This chain joins TRBV25-1 and TRBJ1-2, with D possibly matching TRBD1 (5 bases). This CDR3 comprises 13 residues. Germline CDR1 reads MGHDK; CDR2 reads SYGVNS. The V end lost 3 bases, the J end lost 4 bases, and 9 bases lay between the germline ends. The chain's CDR3 is CASSDGGSYGYTF. CDR3 coding DNA: TGTGCCAGCAGTGATGGGGGGAGCTATGGCTACACCTTC.

In nucleotides, the CDR3 is TGTGCCAGCAGGTCCGGGACAGGGCAGCAGTATTTT. Translating gives CASRSGTGQQYF. The J gene is TRBJ2-3, the V gene TRBV12-3 or TRBV12-4, with TRBD1 matching over 9 bases. V dropped 6 bases and J dropped 11; count of bases not matched to a gene: 6. CDR3 length: 12 amino acids.

This chain joins TRBV3-1 (or the pseudogene TRBV3-2) and TRBJ2-3; 7 nucleotides line up with TRBD2. The CDR3 length is 19 residues. Germline trimming cut 1 base from V and 2 bases from J; bases unmatched to any gene: 15. Germline V CDR1 and CDR2: LGHDT, YNNKEL (reference sequence). In nucleotides, the CDR3 is TGTGCCAGCAGCCAAGCAGCCCTCAGAGGAGCGGGGTTCACAGATACGCAGTATTTT. It specifies CASSQAALRGAGFTDTQYF.

The count of this clone is one. The chain is built from TRBV7-2 and TRBJ2-3; TRBD2 agrees at 8 bases. J gave up 2 bases and V 5 bases, and 18 bases lay outside the gene matches. CDR1 is SGHTA, CDR2 FQGNSA, per germline. CDR3 length: 19 residues. The CDR3 coding sequence is TGTGCCAGCAGCCCCCACAAAGGGCGGCGGGGGGCCTCCACAGATACGCAGTATTTT. This encodes CASSPHKGRRGASTDTQYF.

The chain joins TRBV6-5 to TRBJ2-1; TRBD1 agrees at 7 bases. Looked up from germline, CDR1 is MNHEY and CDR2 is SVGAGI. The CDR3 is made up of 15 amino acids. J gave up 4 bases and V 8 bases, and 11 bases lay outside the gene matches. This CDR3 is CASAQPVGQYNEQFF. The CDR3 region has the DNA TGTGCCAGCGCCCAACCGGTGGGACAGTACAATGAGCAGTTCTTC.

In this sample, this clone turned up once. V gene TRBV5-4 combines with J gene TRBJ2-3, with a weak D call TRBD2 (6 bases). V dropped 1 base and J dropped 5 bases, with 8 bases sitting between them. The CDR3 consists of 13 residues. The germline CDR1 and CDR2 sequences are SGHNT and YYREEE (reference sequence). In nucleotides, the CDR3 is TGTGCCAGCAGCTTGCGGGGAGGAGATACGCAGTATTTT. This translates into CASSLRGGDTQYF.

V gene TRBV3-1 (or the pseudogene TRBV3-2) combines with J gene TRBJ1-6, with D perhaps TRBD1 (6 bases). The CDR3 loop spans 16 amino acids. V was pared by 0 bases and J by 9 bases, with 15 bases between. Germline V lookup: CDR1 LGHDT, CDR2 YNNKEL (reference sequence). CDR3 region: CASSQDPGVGGSPLHF. The CDR3, as DNA: TGTGCCAGCAGCCAAGATCCAGGGGTCGGTGGTTCACCCCTCCACTTT.